This T cell receptor (beta chain) appears in the sequencing data of a study of blood T cells in healthy people across ages. Per sample, no less than 5.5 micrograms of total RNA were extracted. Study-wide results and limits: Because donor CMV status was unknown, expanded clonotype changes were possibly confounded.

V dropped 6 bases and J dropped 1 base, with 16 bases sitting between them. The CDR3 loop spans 15 amino acids. Looked up from germline, CDR1 is SQVTM and CDR2 is ANQGSEA. The sample holds a few counts of this clonotype. Its cognate antigen is unknown. Alongside a J-beta primer mix, a sample-barcoded 5' primer served in a second PCR lasting 7 to 11 cycles. TCRdb re-analysed the 5' RACE reads in MiXCR, keeping a single row per CDR3 protein. Counted here are roughly 1.5 million distinct CDR3 sequences, approximately 42% occurring once; the ten biggest clones make up approximately 4%. The TCR originated in a young woman in good health. This chain links TRBV29-1 with TRBJ1-5, with D unresolved. Material: blood. CDR3 coding DNA: TGCAGCGTCCAGCAAGATCCGACGAGCAATCAGCCCCAGCATTTT. Protein product: CSVQQDPTSNQPQHF.